This is a list of T cell receptor beta chains from one sample in a study of T cell responses to AZD1222 COVID-19 vaccine. Assay used: immunoSEQ multiplex PCR; TCRdb lists only in-frame clones, some missing. The data hold approximately 110,000 clones, with around 84% observed a single time. The source material was peripheral blood, sampled on day 0 of AZD1222 vaccination. These receptors all come from an adult in good health. Each CDR3 is given with its conserved first and last residue. D genes are given only for firm matches. Expanded clones get a size class; other rows say once, few or many, or leave the size out.

v_call	j_call	clone_size	d_call	cdr3_aa	cdr3_nt
TRBV5-5	TRBJ1-2	.	.	CASSHPGAQATNYGYTF	TGTGCCAGCAGCCACCCAGGGGCGCAGGCCACCAACTATGGCTACACCTTC
TRBV5-6	TRBJ1-1	.	TRBD1	CASSGPTGGTEAFF	TGTGCCAGCAGCGGTCCGACAGGGGGCACTGAAGCTTTCTTT
TRBV5-1	TRBJ2-1	.	TRBD2	CASSLGLAGVNEQFF	TGCGCCAGCAGCTTGGGACTAGCGGGGGTTAATGAGCAGTTCTTC
TRBV28	TRBJ1-1	once	.	CASSLLVLNTEAFF	TGTGCCAGCAGTTTATTGGTACTGAACACTGAAGCTTTCTTT
TRBV5-5	TRBJ2-5	.	.	CASSIGGGTETQYF	TGTGCCAGCAGCATAGGAGGGGGGACAGAGACCCAGTACTTC
TRBV3-1/TRBV3-2	TRBJ1-3	.	.	CASSQEGVPSGNTIYF	TGTGCCAGCAGCCAAGAGGGGGTGCCCTCTGGAAACACCATATATTTT
TRBV28	TRBJ2-7	.	.	CASGDTSLGEQYF	TGTGCCAGCGGGGACACATCCTTAGGTGAGCAGTACTTC
TRBV5-6	TRBJ2-4	.	TRBD1	CASSNRDRRNIQYF	TGTGCCAGCAGCAATCGGGACAGGAGGAACATTCAGTACTTC
TRBV7-9	TRBJ1-2	.	.	CASSLGQANYGYTF	TGTGCCAGCAGCTTAGGCCAGGCTAACTATGGCTACACCTTC
TRBV28	TRBJ2-3	.	.	CASSLATDTQYF	TGTGCCAGCAGTTTAGCCACAGATACGCAGTATTTT
TRBV7-6	TRBJ1-1	.	TRBD1	CASSSFTGVNTEAFF	TGTGCCAGCAGCTCATTCACAGGGGTCAACACTGAAGCTTTCTTT
TRBV28	TRBJ1-4	.	TRBD1	CASSPPGGSTGTGEKLFF	TGTGCCAGCAGTCCCCCCGGAGGATCGACAGGGACCGGAGAAAAACTGTTTTTT
TRBV30	TRBJ1-4	.	.	CACRQVPQTNEKLFF	TGTGCCTGTAGACAGGTCCCCCAGACTAATGAAAAACTGTTTTTT
TRBV6-5	TRBJ2-7	.	TRBD1	CASRPTGGFHEQYF	TGTGCCAGCAGGCCGACAGGGGGCTTCCACGAGCAGTACTTC
TRBV9	TRBJ2-5	once	.	CASSKDPAKTQYF	TGTGCCAGCAGCAAGGACCCCGCGAAGACCCAGTACTTC
TRBV30	TRBJ2-5	.	.	CAFRIQETQYF	TGTGCCTTCCGTATCCAAGAGACCCAGTACTTC
TRBV6-5	TRBJ1-4	.	.	CASTTPPTNEKLFF	TGTGCCAGCACCACACCCCCAACTAATGAAAAACTGTTTTTT
TRBV19	TRBJ1-1	.	.	CASARMSGGTEAFF	TGTGCCAGTGCGCGAATGAGCGGGGGCACTGAAGCTTTCTTT
TRBV27	TRBJ2-4	.	.	CASSYTDGGAKNIQYF	TGTGCCAGCAGTTACACCGATGGGGGAGCCAAAAACATTCAGTACTTC
TRBV4-1	TRBJ1-2	.	.	CASSRLGQGSGYTF	TGCGCCAGCAGCCGCCTTGGGCAGGGAAGTGGCTACACCTTC
TRBV19	TRBJ2-5	once	.	CASSIQGGKETQYF	TGTGCCAGTAGTATTCAGGGGGGGAAAGAGACCCAGTACTTC
TRBV28	TRBJ1-2	.	.	CASSFGQANYGYTF	TGTGCCAGCAGTTTCGGGCAGGCTAACTATGGCTACACCTTC